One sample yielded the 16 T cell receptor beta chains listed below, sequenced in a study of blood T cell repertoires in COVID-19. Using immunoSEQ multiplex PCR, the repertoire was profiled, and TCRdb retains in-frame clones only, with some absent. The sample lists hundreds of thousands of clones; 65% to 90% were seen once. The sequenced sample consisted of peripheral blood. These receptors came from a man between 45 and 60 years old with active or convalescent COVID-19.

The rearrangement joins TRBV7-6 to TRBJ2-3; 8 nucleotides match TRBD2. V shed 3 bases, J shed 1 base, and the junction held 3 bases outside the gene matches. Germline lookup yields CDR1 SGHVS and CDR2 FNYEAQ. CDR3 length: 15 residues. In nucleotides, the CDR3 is TGTGCCAGCAGCTTTAGCGGGACTGGCACAGATACGCAGTATTTT. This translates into CASSFSGTGTDTQYF.

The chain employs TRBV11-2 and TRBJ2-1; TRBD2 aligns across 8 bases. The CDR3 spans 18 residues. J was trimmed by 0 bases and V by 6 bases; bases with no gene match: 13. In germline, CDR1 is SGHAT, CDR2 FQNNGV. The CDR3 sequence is CASSARGGSGSSYNEQFF. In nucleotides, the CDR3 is TGTGCCAGCAGTGCACGGGGGGGGAGCGGGAGCTCCTACAATGAGCAGTTCTTC.

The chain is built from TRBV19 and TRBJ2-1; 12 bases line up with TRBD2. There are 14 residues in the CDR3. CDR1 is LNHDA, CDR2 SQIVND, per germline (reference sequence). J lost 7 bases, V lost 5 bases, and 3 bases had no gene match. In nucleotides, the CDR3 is TGTGCCAGTAGTTCCCTAGCGGGAGGGAATGAGCAGTTCTTC. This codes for CASSSLAGGNEQFF. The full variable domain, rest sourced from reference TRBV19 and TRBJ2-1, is DGGITQSPKYLFRKEGQNVTLSCEQNLNHDAMYWYRQDPGQGLRLIYYSQIVNDFQKGDIAEGYSVSREKKESFPLTVTSAQKNPTAFYLCASSSLAGGNEQFFGPGTRLTVL.

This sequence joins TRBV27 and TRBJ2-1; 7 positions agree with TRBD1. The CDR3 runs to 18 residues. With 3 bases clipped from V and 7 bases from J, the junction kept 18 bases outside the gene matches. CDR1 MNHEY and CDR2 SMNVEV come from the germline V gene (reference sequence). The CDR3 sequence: CASSFRQGRGFTWNEQFF. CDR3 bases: TGTGCCAGCAGTTTTAGGCAGGGCAGGGGGTTTACGTGGAATGAGCAGTTCTTC.

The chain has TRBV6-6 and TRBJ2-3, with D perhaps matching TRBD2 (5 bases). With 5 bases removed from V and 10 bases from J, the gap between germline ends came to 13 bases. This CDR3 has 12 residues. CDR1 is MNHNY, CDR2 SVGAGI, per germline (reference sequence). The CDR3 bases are TGTGCCAGCAGTCCCACTAGGTCTGCGCAGTATTTT. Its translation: CASSPTRSAQYF.

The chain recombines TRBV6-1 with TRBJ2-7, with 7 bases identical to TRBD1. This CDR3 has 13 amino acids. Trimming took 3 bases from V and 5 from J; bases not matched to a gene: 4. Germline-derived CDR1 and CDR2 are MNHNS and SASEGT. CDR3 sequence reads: CASSDNRGDEQYF. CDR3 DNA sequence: TGTGCCAGCAGTGACAACAGGGGAGACGAGCAGTACTTC.

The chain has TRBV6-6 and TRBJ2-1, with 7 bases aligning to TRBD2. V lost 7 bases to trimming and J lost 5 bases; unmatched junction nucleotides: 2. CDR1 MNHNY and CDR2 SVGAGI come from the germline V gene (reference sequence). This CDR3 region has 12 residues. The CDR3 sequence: CASKRGNNEQFF. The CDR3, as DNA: TGTGCCAGCAAGCGGGGAAACAATGAGCAGTTCTTC.

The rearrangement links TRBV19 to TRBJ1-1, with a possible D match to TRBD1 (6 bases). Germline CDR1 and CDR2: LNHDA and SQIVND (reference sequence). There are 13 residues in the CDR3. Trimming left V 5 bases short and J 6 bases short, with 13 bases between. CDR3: CASSQGIYSEAFF. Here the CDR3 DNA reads TGTGCCAGTAGTCAGGGGATTTACTCTGAAGCTTTCTTT.

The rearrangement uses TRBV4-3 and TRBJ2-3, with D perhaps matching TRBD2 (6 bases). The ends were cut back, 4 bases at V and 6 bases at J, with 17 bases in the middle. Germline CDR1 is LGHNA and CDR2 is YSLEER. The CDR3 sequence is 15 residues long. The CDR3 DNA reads TGCGCCAGCAGCCCCCAGCACGGGAGCCCGGATACGCAGTATTTT. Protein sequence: CASSPQHGSPDTQYF.

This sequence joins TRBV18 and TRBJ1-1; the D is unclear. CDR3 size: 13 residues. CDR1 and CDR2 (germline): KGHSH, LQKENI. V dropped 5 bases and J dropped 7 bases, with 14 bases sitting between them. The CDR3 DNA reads TGTGCCAGCTCATCCGACTTAGACGGTGAAGCTTTCTTT. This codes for CASSSDLDGEAFF. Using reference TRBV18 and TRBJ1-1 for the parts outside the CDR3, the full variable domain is NAGVMQNPRHLVRRRGQEARLRCSPMKGHSHVYWYRQLPEEGLKFMVYLQKENIIDESGMPKERFSAEFPKEGPSILRIQQVVRGDSAAYFCASSSDLDGEAFFGQGTRLTVV.

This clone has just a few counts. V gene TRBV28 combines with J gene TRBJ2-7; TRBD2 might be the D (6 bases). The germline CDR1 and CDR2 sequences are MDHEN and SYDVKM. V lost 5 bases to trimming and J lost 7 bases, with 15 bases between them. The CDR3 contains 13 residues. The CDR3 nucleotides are TGTGCCAGCAGTCGAGTGGGGAGGTGGGAGCAGTACTTC. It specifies CASSRVGRWEQYF.

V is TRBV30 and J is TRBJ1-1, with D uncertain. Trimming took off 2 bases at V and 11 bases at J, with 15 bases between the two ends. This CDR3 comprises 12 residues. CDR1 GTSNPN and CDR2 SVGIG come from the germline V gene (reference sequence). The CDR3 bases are TGTGCCTGGAGTCTAGGGTGGACTTGGGCTTTCTTT. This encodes CAWSLGWTWAFF.

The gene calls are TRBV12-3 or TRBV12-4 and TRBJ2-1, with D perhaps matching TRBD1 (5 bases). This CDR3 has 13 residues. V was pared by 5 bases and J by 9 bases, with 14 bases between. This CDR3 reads CASSRAQGSEQFF. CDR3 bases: TGTGCCAGCAGTCGAGCCCAGGGTAGTGAGCAGTTCTTC.

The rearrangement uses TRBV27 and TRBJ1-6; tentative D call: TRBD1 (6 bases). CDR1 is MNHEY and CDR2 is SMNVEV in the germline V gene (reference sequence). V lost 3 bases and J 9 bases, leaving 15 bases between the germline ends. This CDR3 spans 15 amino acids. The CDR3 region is CASSLGGRGASPLHF. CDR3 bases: TGTGCCAGCAGTTTGGGGGGACGGGGGGCTTCACCCCTCCACTTT.

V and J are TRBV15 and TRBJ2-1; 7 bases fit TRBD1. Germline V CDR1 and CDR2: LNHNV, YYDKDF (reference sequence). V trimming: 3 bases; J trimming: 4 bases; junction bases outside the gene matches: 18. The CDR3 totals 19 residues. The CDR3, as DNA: TGTGCCACCAGCAGTGATCCCCGGGACAGTCAAAGTCGGTACAATGAGCAGTTCTTC. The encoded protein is CATSSDPRDSQSRYNEQFF.

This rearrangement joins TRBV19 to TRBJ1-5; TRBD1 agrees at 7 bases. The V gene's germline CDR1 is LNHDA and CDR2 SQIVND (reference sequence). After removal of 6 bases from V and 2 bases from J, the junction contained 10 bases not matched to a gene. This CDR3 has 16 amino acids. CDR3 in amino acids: CASRGDSRWGNQPQHF. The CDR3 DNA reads TGTGCCAGTAGAGGGGACAGCCGGTGGGGCAATCAGCCCCAGCATTTT. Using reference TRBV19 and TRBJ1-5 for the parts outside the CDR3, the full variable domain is DGGITQSPKYLFRKEGQNVTLSCEQNLNHDAMYWYRQDPGQGLRLIYYSQIVNDFQKGDIAEGYSVSREKKESFPLTVTSAQKNPTAFYLCASRGDSRWGNQPQHFGDGTRLSIL.